A selection of T cell receptor beta chains follows, all from one sample in a study of CD8 T cell repertoires and HIV-1 epitope variants. Profiling relied on immunoSEQ multiplex PCR, and the TCRdb table lists in-frame clones only, not all of them. The table includes a few thousand clones, about 62% detected once. Their cognate antigens are unknown. The specimen was cultured CD8+ T cells derived from PBMCs. The receptors here all came from a male donor with HIV. The CDR3 runs from the conserved cysteine through the conserved F or W. Each record gives: clone size, V gene, J gene, D gene, CDR3 length, CDR3 DNA, CDR3 protein. D genes are given only for firm matches. A clone size is listed for some rows: how often the clone was seen (once, few, many), or a class if it is expanded.

abundance: few
v_gene: TRBV7-9
j_gene: TRBJ1-2
d_gene: .
len: 13
CDR3nt: TGTGCCAGCAGCCGACAGGCTAACTATGGCTACACCTTC
CDR3aa: CASSRQANYGYTF

abundance: .
v_gene: TRBV5-6
j_gene: TRBJ2-1
d_gene: .
len: 17
CDR3nt: TGTGCCAGCAGCTTTAGCGTCGGGGATAGCTCCTACAATGAGCAGTTCTTC
CDR3aa: CASSFSVGDSSYNEQFF

abundance: few
v_gene: TRBV7-9
j_gene: TRBJ2-1
d_gene: .
len: 13
CDR3nt: TGTGCCAGCAGCTTACTTCTTCCAGTAGAGCAGTTCTTC
CDR3aa: CASSLLLPVEQFF

abundance: .
v_gene: TRBV6-1
j_gene: TRBJ2-3
d_gene: TRBD2
len: 15
CDR3nt: TGTGCCAGCACCCCCCCGGGACTAGCCACAGATACGCAGTATTTT
CDR3aa: CASTPPGLATDTQYF

abundance: few
v_gene: TRBV11-1
j_gene: TRBJ2-3
d_gene: .
len: 16
CDR3nt: TGTGCCAGCAGCTTAGTCCCTAGTCTTACCACAGATACGCAGTATTTT
CDR3aa: CASSLVPSLTTDTQYF

abundance: once
v_gene: TRBV7-2
j_gene: TRBJ2-1
d_gene: TRBD2
len: 18
CDR3nt: TGTGCCAGCAGCTTAGCGGGTAGCGGGGGGACTTTCTACAATGAGCAGTTCTTC
CDR3aa: CASSLAGSGGTFYNEQFF

abundance: few
v_gene: TRBV4-2
j_gene: TRBJ2-1
d_gene: .
len: 13
CDR3nt: TGTGCCAGCAGCCAAGGCAGGGGCGATGAGCAGTTCTTC
CDR3aa: CASSQGRGDEQFF

abundance: .
v_gene: TRBV4-3
j_gene: TRBJ2-2
d_gene: .
len: 14
CDR3nt: TGCGCCAGCAGCCAAGACAGCAACACCGGGGAGCTGTTTTTT
CDR3aa: CASSQDSNTGELFF

abundance: .
v_gene: TRBV7-9
j_gene: TRBJ1-2
d_gene: .
len: 13
CDR3nt: TGTGCCAGCAGCCCGCCGGGACTGTATGGCTACACCTTC
CDR3aa: CASSPPGLYGYTF

abundance: .
v_gene: TRBV11-2
j_gene: TRBJ2-5
d_gene: .
len: 13
CDR3nt: TGTGCCAGCAGCTTAGGAGTAGGAGAGACCCAGTACTTC
CDR3aa: CASSLGVGETQYF

abundance: .
v_gene: TRBV6-6
j_gene: TRBJ2-7
d_gene: .
len: 12
CDR3nt: TGTGCCAGCAGTCCAGGGGACTACGAGCAGTACTTC
CDR3aa: CASSPGDYEQYF

abundance: .
v_gene: TRBV4-3
j_gene: TRBJ2-3
d_gene: .
len: 15
CDR3nt: TGCGCCAGCAGCCAAGGCATTCTGACGACAGATACGCAGTATTTT
CDR3aa: CASSQGILTTDTQYF

abundance: .
v_gene: TRBV27
j_gene: TRBJ1-5
d_gene: TRBD1
len: 14
CDR3nt: TGTGCCAGCAGTTTGGGTGCAGGGGGCCAGCCCCAGCATTTT
CDR3aa: CASSLGAGGQPQHF

abundance: .
v_gene: TRBV14
j_gene: TRBJ1-6
d_gene: .
len: 14
CDR3nt: TGTGCCAGCAGCCAAGGAGTACAGAATTCACCCCTCCACTTT
CDR3aa: CASSQGVQNSPLHF

abundance: .
v_gene: TRBV5-6
j_gene: TRBJ1-2
d_gene: TRBD1
len: 16
CDR3nt: TGCGCCAGCAGCGGAACCGGGACAGGGGGCAGCTATGGCTACACCTTC
CDR3aa: CASSGTGTGGSYGYTF

abundance: .
v_gene: TRBV6-4
j_gene: TRBJ2-2
d_gene: .
len: 18
CDR3nt: TGTGCCAGCAGTGACATAGGGATAACCCCGTCGGGCACCGGGGAGCTGTTTTTT
CDR3aa: CASSDIGITPSGTGELFF

abundance: .
v_gene: TRBV11-2
j_gene: TRBJ2-1
d_gene: .
len: 15
CDR3nt: TGTGCCAGCAGCTTGGGACACCCCTCCTACAATGAGCAGTTCTTC
CDR3aa: CASSLGHPSYNEQFF

abundance: .
v_gene: TRBV4-2
j_gene: TRBJ2-1
d_gene: TRBD1
len: 14
CDR3nt: TGTGCCAGCAGTTACGGGACAGGTTACAATGAGCAGTTCTTC
CDR3aa: CASSYGTGYNEQFF

abundance: .
v_gene: TRBV5-6
j_gene: TRBJ1-5
d_gene: .
len: 14
CDR3nt: TGTGCCAGCAGCTGGTGGCAGGAAGAACAGCCCCAGCATTTT
CDR3aa: CASSWWQEEQPQHF

abundance: .
v_gene: TRBV5-3
j_gene: TRBJ2-1
d_gene: TRBD2
len: 15
CDR3nt: TGTGCCAGAAGCTTGGTGAGCCTAGCGGACAATGAGCAGTTCTTC
CDR3aa: CARSLVSLADNEQFF

abundance: .
v_gene: TRBV30
j_gene: TRBJ2-3
d_gene: TRBD1
len: 13
CDR3nt: TGTGCCTGGGAGGGGGCGGGCACAGATACGCAGTATTTT
CDR3aa: CAWEGAGTDTQYF

abundance: few
v_gene: TRBV7-9
j_gene: TRBJ2-7
d_gene: TRBD1
len: 14
CDR3nt: TGTGCCAGCAGCTTGGACCGGGACAGGGGATCTGGGTACTTC
CDR3aa: CASSLDRDRGSGYF

abundance: .
v_gene: TRBV7-2
j_gene: TRBJ2-7
d_gene: .
len: 14
CDR3nt: TGTGCCAGCAGTTCAGATGTCTCGGCCTACGAGCAGTACTTC
CDR3aa: CASSSDVSAYEQYF

abundance: once
v_gene: TRBV27
j_gene: TRBJ2-1
d_gene: .
len: 17
CDR3nt: TGTGCCAGCAGTTCGAGAACCGATCCCAGGGCCTACAATGAGCAGTTCTTC
CDR3aa: CASSSRTDPRAYNEQFF

abundance: .
v_gene: TRBV4-3
j_gene: TRBJ1-2
d_gene: .
len: 15
CDR3nt: TGCGCCAGCAGCCAAGAGGGGGGTCCTAACTATGGCTACACCTTC
CDR3aa: CASSQEGGPNYGYTF

abundance: .
v_gene: TRBV5-4
j_gene: TRBJ2-2
d_gene: .
len: 12
CDR3nt: TGTGCCAGCAGCCCCCCTGACGGGGAGCTGTTTTTT
CDR3aa: CASSPPDGELFF

abundance: .
v_gene: TRBV6-6
j_gene: TRBJ1-4
d_gene: TRBD1
len: 15
CDR3nt: TGTGCCAGCAGTGATTGGACAGGGGGAGATGAAAAACTGTTTTTT
CDR3aa: CASSDWTGGDEKLFF

abundance: .
v_gene: TRBV6-1
j_gene: TRBJ1-4
d_gene: .
len: 15
CDR3nt: TGTGCCAGCAGTGATCCGGGGCAGAATAATGAAAAACTGTTTTTT
CDR3aa: CASSDPGQNNEKLFF

abundance: .
v_gene: TRBV7-8
j_gene: TRBJ1-5
d_gene: .
len: 12
CDR3nt: TGTGCCAGCAGCTCCATCGGGGAACCCCAGCATTTT
CDR3aa: CASSSIGEPQHF

abundance: .
v_gene: TRBV28
j_gene: TRBJ2-1
d_gene: TRBD2
len: 12
CDR3nt: TGTGCCAGCAGCCGGGGGAGCGGGGATGGGTTCTTC
CDR3aa: CASSRGSGDGFF

abundance: .
v_gene: TRBV11-2
j_gene: TRBJ2-1
d_gene: .
len: 13
CDR3nt: TGTGCCAGCAGCCCTTTCCAGGGAAATGAGCAGTTCTTC
CDR3aa: CASSPFQGNEQFF

abundance: .
v_gene: TRBV6-5
j_gene: TRBJ1-1
d_gene: .
len: 12
CDR3nt: TGTGCCAGCAGTTACTCCAACACTGAAGCTTTCTTT
CDR3aa: CASSYSNTEAFF

abundance: .
v_gene: TRBV6-1
j_gene: TRBJ1-2
d_gene: .
len: 15
CDR3nt: TGTGCCAGCAGTGACGCAGTATTAGGATTCTATGGCTACACCTTC
CDR3aa: CASSDAVLGFYGYTF

abundance: .
v_gene: TRBV28
j_gene: TRBJ1-5
d_gene: .
len: 15
CDR3nt: TGTGCCAGCAGTCTAGGGACGTTTAGCAATCAGCCCCAGCATTTT
CDR3aa: CASSLGTFSNQPQHF

abundance: .
v_gene: TRBV7-2
j_gene: TRBJ2-7
d_gene: .
len: 14
CDR3nt: TGTGCCAGCAGCCTAGTTGGGGGTGTCTACGAGCAGTACTTC
CDR3aa: CASSLVGGVYEQYF

abundance: .
v_gene: TRBV27
j_gene: TRBJ1-5
d_gene: .
len: 16
CDR3nt: TGTGCCAGCAGTTTAAGGCAGGGCACTTACAATCAGCCCCAGCATTTT
CDR3aa: CASSLRQGTYNQPQHF

abundance: .
v_gene: TRBV13
j_gene: TRBJ1-1
d_gene: .
len: 14
CDR3nt: TGTGCCAGCAGCTCCCTCCCTGGAGGCACTGAAGCTTTCTTT
CDR3aa: CASSSLPGGTEAFF

abundance: .
v_gene: TRBV29-1
j_gene: TRBJ1-2
d_gene: .
len: 13
CDR3nt: TGCAGCGCCCCCTTTGGTTTTAACTATGGCTACACCTTC
CDR3aa: CSAPFGFNYGYTF

abundance: .
v_gene: TRBV19
j_gene: TRBJ2-5
d_gene: .
len: 14
CDR3nt: TGTGCCAGTAGTGACGTCAGGGAGTCGGAGACCCAGTACTTC
CDR3aa: CASSDVRESETQYF

abundance: .
v_gene: TRBV7-5
j_gene: TRBJ1-1
d_gene: .
len: 19
CDR3nt: TGTGTCAGAAGCCGAGATGACGACATGCCTTTGGGAAGTCGGACTGAAGCTTTCTTT
CDR3aa: CVRSRDDDMPLGSRTEAFF

abundance: .
v_gene: TRBV6-5
j_gene: TRBJ2-7
d_gene: TRBD1
len: 14
CDR3nt: TGTGCCAGCAGACAGGGGGCTTCCTCCTACGAGCAGTACTTC
CDR3aa: CASRQGASSYEQYF

abundance: .
v_gene: TRBV5-3
j_gene: TRBJ1-2
d_gene: TRBD1
len: 14
CDR3nt: TGTGCCAGCAGCGATCCCGGGACAGGGGTCCTCGGTGCCTTC
CDR3aa: CASSDPGTGVLGAF

abundance: .
v_gene: TRBV25-1
j_gene: TRBJ2-2
d_gene: .
len: 13
CDR3nt: TGTGCCAGCAGTACCTCGGGGACCGGGGAGCTGTTTTTT
CDR3aa: CASSTSGTGELFF

abundance: medium-sized
v_gene: TRBV4-1
j_gene: TRBJ2-7
d_gene: TRBD2
len: 13
CDR3nt: TGCGCCAGCAGCCAAGGGACTAGCAACGAGCAGTACTTC
CDR3aa: CASSQGTSNEQYF

abundance: hyperexpanded
v_gene: TRBV28
j_gene: TRBJ1-1
d_gene: TRBD1
len: 17
CDR3nt: TGTGCCAGCAGTTCCCCCGGGACAGGGGTGATTTCCACTGAAGCTTTCTTT
CDR3aa: CASSSPGTGVISTEAFF

abundance: .
v_gene: TRBV27
j_gene: TRBJ2-1
d_gene: TRBD2
len: 14
CDR3nt: TGTGCCAGCATTCGACCGGGACTAGGCCGTGAGCAGTTCTTC
CDR3aa: CASIRPGLGREQFF

abundance: few
v_gene: TRBV15
j_gene: TRBJ1-2
d_gene: .
len: 17
CDR3nt: TGTGCCACCAGCAGAGATTTCAGGGACCAAAGTAACTATGGCTACACCTTC
CDR3aa: CATSRDFRDQSNYGYTF

abundance: .
v_gene: TRBV7-9
j_gene: TRBJ2-3
d_gene: .
len: 14
CDR3nt: TGTGCCAGCGCCGGGGGATGGGACACAGATACGCAGTATTTT
CDR3aa: CASAGGWDTDTQYF

abundance: .
v_gene: TRBV9
j_gene: TRBJ2-3
d_gene: TRBD2
len: 16
CDR3nt: TGTGCCAGCAGCCCTTTAGCGGGGCCTGTCGGAGATACGCAGTATTTT
CDR3aa: CASSPLAGPVGDTQYF

abundance: .
v_gene: TRBV6-5
j_gene: TRBJ2-3
d_gene: .
len: 16
CDR3nt: TGTGCCAGCAGTTACTCTACGGACCCTCGCACAGATACGCAGTATTTT
CDR3aa: CASSYSTDPRTDTQYF

abundance: .
v_gene: TRBV15
j_gene: TRBJ2-7
d_gene: .
len: 16
CDR3nt: TGTGCCACCAGCAGAGGGGCAGGGGAGATCTCCTACGAGCAGTACTTC
CDR3aa: CATSRGAGEISYEQYF

abundance: .
v_gene: TRBV11-2
j_gene: TRBJ1-2
d_gene: .
len: 15
CDR3nt: TGTGCCAGCAGCCCTCCAGGGGTTCAAACTTATGGCTACACCTTC
CDR3aa: CASSPPGVQTYGYTF